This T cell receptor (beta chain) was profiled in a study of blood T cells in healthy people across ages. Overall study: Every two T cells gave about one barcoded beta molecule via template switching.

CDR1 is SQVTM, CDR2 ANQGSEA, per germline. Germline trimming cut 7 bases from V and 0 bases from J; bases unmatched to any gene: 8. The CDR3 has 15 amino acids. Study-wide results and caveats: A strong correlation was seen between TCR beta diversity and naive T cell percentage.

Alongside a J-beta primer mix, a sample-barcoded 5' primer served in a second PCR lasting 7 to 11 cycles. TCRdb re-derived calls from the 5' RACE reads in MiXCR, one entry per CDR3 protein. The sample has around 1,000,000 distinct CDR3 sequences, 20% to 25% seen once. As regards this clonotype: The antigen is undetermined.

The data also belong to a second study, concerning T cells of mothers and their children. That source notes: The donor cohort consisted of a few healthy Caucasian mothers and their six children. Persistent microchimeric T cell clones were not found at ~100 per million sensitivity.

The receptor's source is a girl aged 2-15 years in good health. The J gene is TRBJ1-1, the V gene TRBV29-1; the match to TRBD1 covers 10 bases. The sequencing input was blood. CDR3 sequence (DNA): TGCAGCGCCGCCGGGACAGGGGTCATGAACACTGAAGCTTTCTTT. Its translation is CSAAGTGVMNTEAFF.